This T cell receptor (beta chain) was captured by sequencing in a study of T-cell reconstitution after alpha-beta-depleted transplantation in children. Unique molecular identifiers were incorporated during preparation of the TCRbeta library. Each CDR3 protein gets one entry after TCRdb re-called the PCR reads with MiXCR. The sample lists approximately 650,000 distinct CDR3 sequences, about an eighth seen once, with 0.79% in the top ten. Overall study findings and caveats: About two months after transplant, alpha-beta T cells reportedly came from several hundred expanded graft clones. T-cell counts and diversity at one year following transplant were attributed mainly to newly produced T cells. High day-60 TCRbeta diversity in some patients came from surviving recipient T cells and thymic progenitors.

About this clonotype: Its antigen is still unknown.

This sample comprised PBMCs, obtained before TCRalphabeta/CD19-depleted stem cell transplant. This sequence originates from a girl aged 2-10 years with congenital amegakaryocytic thrombocytopenia, due to receive a stem cell transplant.

The chain's CDR3 is CSPYEGDHYGYTF. The CDR3 DNA reads as TGCAGCCCCTATGAGGGAGACCACTATGGCTACACCTTC. This chain links TRBV20-1 with TRBJ1-2, with unresolved D. CDR1 and CDR2 (germline): DFQATT, SNEGSKA (reference sequence). This CDR3 spans 13 amino acids.